Below are 2 T cell receptor beta chains sequenced from a single sample in a study of identical twins. TCRdb passed the 5' RACE reads through MiXCR, listing each CDR3 protein once. The profile shows about 890,000 distinct CDR3 sequences, around an eighth of them singletons. These same records also appear under a second study, on yellow fever vaccine responses in identical twins.

Sequencing was done on a sample of PBMCs. These receptor sequences come from a woman aged 18-29 years in good health.

This clonotype was observed once. The chain couples TRBV11-2 to TRBJ2-3, with a weak D call TRBD2 (5 bases). This CDR3 region has 16 residues. Trimming pared 5 bases from V and 5 bases from J, leaving 20 bases between. Germline CDR1 is SGHAT and CDR2 is FQNNGV. The CDR3 loop is CASSDQDGVPQDTQYF. In nucleotides, the CDR3 is TGTGCCAGCAGCGATCAAGACGGGGTCCCACAAGATACGCAGTATTTT.

This clonotype was seen more than once but under ten times. The V call is TRBV2, the J call TRBJ2-2, with D possibly matching TRBD2 (5 bases). The germline CDR1 and CDR2 sequences are SNHLY and FYNNEI. The CDR3 extends over 15 amino acids. V gave up 4 bases and J gave up 0 bases, with 9 bases separating them. CDR3 residues: CASSVSGTNTGELFF. In DNA form, the CDR3 reads TGTGCCAGCAGTGTCAGCGGAACGAACACCGGGGAGCTGTTTTTT.